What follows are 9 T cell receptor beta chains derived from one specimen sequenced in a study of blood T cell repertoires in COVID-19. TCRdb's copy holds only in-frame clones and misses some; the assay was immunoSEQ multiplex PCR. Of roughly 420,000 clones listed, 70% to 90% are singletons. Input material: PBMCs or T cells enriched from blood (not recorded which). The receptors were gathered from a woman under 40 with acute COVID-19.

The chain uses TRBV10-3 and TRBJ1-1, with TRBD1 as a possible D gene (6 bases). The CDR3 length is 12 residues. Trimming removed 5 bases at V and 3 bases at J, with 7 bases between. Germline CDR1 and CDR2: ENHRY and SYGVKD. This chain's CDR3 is CAISPGDTEAFF. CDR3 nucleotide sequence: TGTGCCATCAGTCCAGGGGACACTGAAGCTTTCTTT.

CDR3 in DNA: TGTGCCAGTGAGGCGCGGGGTAACAATGAGCAGTTCTTC. The encoded protein is CASEARGNNEQFF. The V gene is TRBV6-5, the J gene TRBJ2-1, with D possibly being TRBD2 (6 bases). Trimming pared 9 bases from V and 5 bases from J, leaving 14 bases between. There are 13 residues in the CDR3. The germline V gene has CDR1 MNHEY and CDR2 SVGAGI.

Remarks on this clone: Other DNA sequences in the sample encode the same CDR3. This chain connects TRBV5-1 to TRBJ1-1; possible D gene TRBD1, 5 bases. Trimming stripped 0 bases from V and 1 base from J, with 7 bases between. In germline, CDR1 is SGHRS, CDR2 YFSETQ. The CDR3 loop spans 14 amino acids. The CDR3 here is CASSLGQPNTEAFF. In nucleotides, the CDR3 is TGCGCCAGCAGCTTGGGACAGCCGAACACTGAAGCTTTCTTT.

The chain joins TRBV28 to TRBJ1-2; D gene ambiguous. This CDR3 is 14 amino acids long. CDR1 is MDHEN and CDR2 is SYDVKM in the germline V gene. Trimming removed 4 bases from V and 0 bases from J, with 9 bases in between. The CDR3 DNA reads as TGTGCCAGCAGTTACAGCGGACCTAACTATGGCTACACCTTC. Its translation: CASSYSGPNYGYTF.

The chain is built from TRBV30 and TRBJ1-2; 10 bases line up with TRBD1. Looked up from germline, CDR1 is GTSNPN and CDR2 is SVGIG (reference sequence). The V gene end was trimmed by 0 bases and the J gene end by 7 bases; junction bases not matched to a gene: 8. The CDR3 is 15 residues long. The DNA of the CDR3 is TGTGCCTGGAGTGTACGGGACAGGGGTTTAAGTGGCTACACCTTC. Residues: CAWSVRDRGLSGYTF.

The CDR3 spells CASSIQVRRRGYTF. The CDR3 DNA reads TGTGCCAGTAGTATTCAGGTTCGCCGTCGTGGCTACACCTTC. This chain uses TRBV19 with TRBJ1-2; D ambiguous. The germline gives CDR1 LNHDA, CDR2 SQIVND (reference sequence). V was trimmed by 3 bases and J by 7 bases, leaving 15 bases between them. CDR3 length: 14 amino acids.

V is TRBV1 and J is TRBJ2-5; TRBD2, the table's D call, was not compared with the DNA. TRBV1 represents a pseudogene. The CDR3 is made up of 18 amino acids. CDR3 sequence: CTSSQETSGGPLQETQYF. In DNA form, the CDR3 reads TGCACCAGCAGCCAAGAGACTAGCGGGGGGCCCCTCCAAGAGACCCAGTACTTC.

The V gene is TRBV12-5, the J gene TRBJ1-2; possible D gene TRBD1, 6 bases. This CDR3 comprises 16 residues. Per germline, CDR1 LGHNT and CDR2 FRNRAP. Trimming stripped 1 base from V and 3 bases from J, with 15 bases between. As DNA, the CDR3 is TGTGCTAGTGGTTTGGCCCAGTGGGGGCGCTACTATGGCTACACCTTC. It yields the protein CASGLAQWGRYYGYTF.

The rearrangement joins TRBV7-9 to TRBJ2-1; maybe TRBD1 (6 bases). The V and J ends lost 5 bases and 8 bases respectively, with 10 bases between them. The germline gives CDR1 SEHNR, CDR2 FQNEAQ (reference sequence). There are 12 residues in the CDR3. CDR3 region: CASSTQGHEQFF. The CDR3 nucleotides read TGTGCCAGCAGCACACAGGGTCATGAGCAGTTCTTC.